This T cell receptor (beta chain) was recovered during a study of shared clonotypes between healthy human individuals. Overall study: Per-donor plates numbered three CD4 naive, three CD4 memory, two CD8 naive and one CD8 memory.

This CDR3 spans 13 amino acids. Trimming stripped 1 base from V and 7 bases from J, with 8 bases between. Germline values: CDR1 SGHVS, CDR2 FQNEAQ. About this clone itself: Its specificity is unknown.

Study-wide points: In a few donors, around 5% of naive CD4 clonotypes appeared in common.

This table comes from immunoSEQ multiplex PCR, and its TCRdb copy is limited to in-frame clones, with some not included. Of under 150,000 clones detected, around 71% appear once; the ten largest clones hold just under 25%. This receptor was taken from a woman between 25 and 40 years old in good health. The J gene is TRBJ1-5, the V gene TRBV7-8, with D possibly matching TRBD1 (5 bases). Sequenced sample: memory CD8+ T cells sorted from blood. Subset noted: CD45RO+ cells pooled with CCR7-negative TemRA cells. The CDR3 DNA is TGTGCCAGCAGCTTAGTTGGGGGGCAGCCCCAGCATTTT. Protein sequence: CASSLVGGQPQHF.